Shown below are 21 T cell receptor beta chains from a single sample sequenced in a study of T-cell reconstitution after alpha-beta-depleted transplantation in children. Unique molecular identifiers were incorporated during preparation of the TCRbeta library. One entry per CDR3 protein results from TCRdb running MiXCR on the PCR reads. This sample has 6,000 or so distinct CDR3 sequences, with 15% to 18% found just once. The sequencing used PBMCs, mostly from graft donor cells, collected 180 days after TCRalphabeta/CD19-depleted stem cell transplant. Source of these receptors: a patient aged 2-10 years who had a stem cell transplant for inherited bone marrow failure, so the T cells may come from the graft donor.

In this sample, this clonotype turned up many times. The DNA for the CDR3 is TGTGCCAGCAGTTACGTCATGGGGAACTATGGCTACACCTTC. Translation gives CASSYVMGNYGYTF. This chain links TRBV6-5 with TRBJ1-2, with D unclear. From germline, CDR1 is MNHEY and CDR2 SVGAGI. The CDR3 runs 14 residues. The V end lost 2 bases, the J end lost 2 bases, and 9 bases lay between the germline ends.

The genes are TRBV10-3 and TRBJ2-7, with D possibly matching TRBD2 (5 bases). Trimming took off 2 bases at V and 7 bases at J, with 15 bases between the two ends. The CDR3 runs to 14 residues. Germline CDR1 is ENHRY and CDR2 is SYGVKD. In DNA form, the CDR3 reads TGTGCCATCAGTGAGGTTCTCGGGGATCAGGAGCAGTACTTC. Translation gives CAISEVLGDQEQYF.

This clonotype has a count of ten or more. This rearrangement joins TRBV5-1 to TRBJ2-1; D tentatively fits TRBD1 or TRBD2 (6 bases each). Germline lookup yields CDR1 SGHRS and CDR2 YFSETQ. V was clipped by 0 bases and J by 5 bases, with 12 bases between them. The CDR3 is 15 residues long. CDR3 amino acids: CASSLVRDTNNEQFF. CDR3 bases: TGCGCCAGCAGCTTGGTGCGGGACACGAACAATGAGCAGTTCTTC.

This clonotype was observed at least ten times. Here the CDR3 reads CSVVGTDTQYF. CDR3 nucleotides: TGCAGCGTTGTAGGCACAGATACGCAGTATTTT. The chain combines TRBV29-1 with TRBJ2-3, with D unclear. This CDR3 comprises 11 residues. Germline CDR1 and CDR2: SQVTM and ANQGSEA. V was pared by 4 bases and J by 1 base, with 3 bases between.

This clonotype was observed many times. CDR3 loop: CASSPGQGRYYGYTF. As DNA, the CDR3 is TGTGCCAGCAGCCCCGGACAGGGAAGGTACTATGGCTACACCTTC. The chain combines TRBV7-2 with TRBJ1-2, with 8 bases matching TRBD1. The germline CDR1 and CDR2 sequences are SGHTA and FQGNSA. The V segment lost 5 bases and the J segment 3 bases; nucleotides outside the gene matches: 8. The CDR3 totals 15 residues. Using reference TRBV7-2 and TRBJ1-2 for the parts outside the CDR3, the full variable domain is GAGVSQSPSNKVTEKGKDVELRCDPISGHTALYWYRQSLGQGLEFLIYFQGNSAPDKSGLPSDRFSAERTGGSVSTLTIQRTQQEDSAVYLCASSPGQGRYYGYTFGSGTRLTVV.

Ten or more counts support this clonotype. The chain combines TRBV6-1 with TRBJ1-1, with 7 bases that match TRBD1. The CDR3 runs 14 residues. The V gene end was trimmed by 5 bases and the J gene end by 3 bases; junction bases not matched to a gene: 6. The germline gives CDR1 MNHNS, CDR2 SASEGT. In nucleotides, the CDR3 is TGTGCCAGCAGTCGAGGGGGCGAGGACACTGAAGCTTTCTTT. Encoded protein: CASSRGGEDTEAFF.

The chain links TRBV20-1 to TRBJ1-4; no clear D gene. The CDR3 is made up of 14 amino acids. Germline V gene data show CDR1 as DFQATT and CDR2 as SNEGSKA (reference sequence). Trimming pared 3 bases from V and 0 bases from J, leaving 8 bases between. The CDR3 DNA reads as TGCAGTGCTAGTGTGAGGGCAACTAATGAAAAACTGTTTTTT. Its translation is CSASVRATNEKLFF.

This clonotype has ten or more counts. The genes are TRBV6-4 and TRBJ1-6, with D possibly TRBD1 on 6 matching bases. The CDR3 is made up of 19 amino acids. The V end lost 7 bases, the J end lost 0 bases, and 22 bases lay between the germline ends. Germline V lookup: CDR1 MRHNA, CDR2 SNTAGT. The CDR3 reads CASTPLGGNPSSYNSPLHF. The CDR3 DNA reads TGTGCCAGCACCCCCTTGGGGGGCAACCCGAGCTCCTATAATTCACCCCTCCACTTT.

This clonotype came up many times. This chain links TRBV4-2 with TRBJ2-5, with 9 nucleotides matching TRBD2. Germline lookup yields CDR1 LGHNA and CDR2 YNFKEQ. The junction had 5 bases not matched to a gene; V was cut back by 3 bases and J by 3 bases. This CDR3 spans 15 amino acids. The CDR3 protein is CASSQVSGGEETQYF. CDR3 nucleotide sequence: TGTGCCAGCAGCCAGGTTAGCGGGGGCGAAGAGACCCAGTACTTC.

This clonotype occurred many times. The V and J genes are TRBV20-1 and TRBJ1-6, with D tentatively TRBD1 (6 bases). The ends were cut back, 3 bases at V and 10 bases at J, with 16 bases in the middle. CDR3 length equals 14 residues. Germline CDR1 reads DFQATT; CDR2 reads SNEGSKA (reference sequence). This CDR3 is CSASVQGRKSPLHF. The CDR3, as DNA: TGCAGTGCTAGCGTACAGGGACGGAAGTCACCCCTCCACTTT.

This clonotype was recorded many times. This chain connects TRBV5-1 to TRBJ2-3; possibly TRBD1 for D (6 bases). There are 15 residues in the CDR3. V was clipped by 0 bases and J by 3 bases, with 11 bases between them. Germline V gene sequence: CDR1 SGHRS, CDR2 YFSETQ. This CDR3 is CASSLGAGVTDTQYF. CDR3 nucleotide sequence: TGCGCCAGCAGCTTGGGCGCAGGGGTAACAGATACGCAGTATTTT.

This clonotype was recorded at least ten times. The gene calls are TRBV3-1 and TRBJ2-4; D is unresolved. The V gene lost 7 bases and the J gene lost 0 bases, with 28 bases spanning the gap. Germline V lookup: CDR1 LGHDT, CDR2 YNNKEL (reference sequence). The CDR3 spans 20 residues. The CDR3 nucleotides read TGTGCCAGCAACACCAAGTGGCACAGAAGAATATCTCTAGCCAAAAACATTCAGTACTTC. Translating gives CASNTKWHRRISLAKNIQYF.

There are a few counts of this clonotype. This chain uses TRBV4-3 with TRBJ2-3; 9 nucleotides agree with TRBD2. J gave up 0 bases and V 0 bases, and 13 bases lay outside the gene matches. CDR3 length: 20 residues. Germline CDR1 LGHNA, CDR2 YSLEER. The CDR3, as DNA: TGCGCCAGCAGCCAAGATACTAGCGGGTATTATACTTATAGCACAGATACGCAGTATTTT. This encodes CASSQDTSGYYTYSTDTQYF.

CDR3 sequence reads: CASSQVGGSEETQYF. CDR3 nucleotides: TGTGCCAGCAGCCAGGTGGGGGGCTCCGAAGAGACCCAGTACTTC. V usage is TRBV7-3 and J usage is TRBJ2-5; either TRBD1 or TRBD2 may supply D (6 bases each). Germline V CDR1 and CDR2: SGHTA, FQGTGA. The CDR3 has 15 amino acids. V was trimmed by 5 bases and J by 3 bases, leaving 16 bases between them. The complete variable domain, with remaining parts taken from reference TRBV7-3 and TRBJ2-5, reads GAGVSQTPSNKVTEKGKYVELRCDPISGHTALYWYRQSLGQGPEFLIYFQGTGAADDSGLPNDRFFAVRPEGSVSTLKIQRTERGDSAVYLCASSQVGGSEETQYFGPGTRLLVL.

At least ten counts were recorded for this clonotype. The V call is TRBV28, the J call TRBJ1-2; TRBD1 is a possible D gene (6 bases). The ends were cut back, 6 bases at V and 2 bases at J, with 22 bases in the middle. CDR1 and CDR2 (germline): MDHEN, SYDVKM. CDR3 length equals 17 residues. CDR3 nucleotide sequence: TGTGCCAGCAGCCCCGCCAGGGGACCTCGGATCAACTATGGCTACACCTTC. Translated: CASSPARGPRINYGYTF.

This clonotype was observed many times. V and J are TRBV10-3 and TRBJ2-2, with TRBD2 matching 10 bases. This CDR3 comprises 17 residues. The germline gives CDR1 ENHRY, CDR2 SYGVKD. V was pared by 6 bases and J by 5 bases, with 12 bases of the junction left unmatched. Here the CDR3 DNA reads TGTGCCATCAGGAAGTGGGAGCGGGAGGGCCAGACCGGGGAGCTGTTTTTT. It yields the protein CAIRKWEREGQTGELFF.

This clonotype came up many times. The genes are TRBV7-2 and TRBJ2-7; TRBD1 matches 8 bases. Germline V lookup: CDR1 SGHTA, CDR2 FQGNSA. Losses at the gene ends were 3 bases for V and 0 bases for J; bases not matched to a gene: 4. This CDR3 spans 15 amino acids. Here the CDR3 DNA reads TGTGCCAGCAGCTTGTACAGGGGGATCTCCTACGAGCAGTACTTC. Residues: CASSLYRGISYEQYF.

The chain has TRBV5-4 and TRBJ2-5; D unresolved. CDR1 and CDR2 from the germline V gene are SGHNT and YYREEE (reference sequence). The CDR3 is 14 amino acids. V was clipped by 0 bases and J by 4 bases, with 10 bases between them. The CDR3 reads CASSLAGSTETQYF. The DNA for the CDR3 is TGTGCCAGCAGCTTGGCCGGTAGCACAGAGACCCAGTACTTC.

This clonotype was detected many times. J is TRBJ1-5 and V is TRBV7-2; no definite D call. V was shortened by 3 bases and J by 4 bases, with 13 bases between the two germline ends. This CDR3 has 15 amino acids. Per the germline V gene, CDR1 is SGHTA and CDR2 is FQGNSA. The CDR3 region is CASSLGRVRNQPQHF. CDR3 in DNA: TGTGCCAGCAGCTTGGGAAGGGTAAGGAATCAGCCCCAGCATTTT.

Many counts were recorded for this clonotype. The rearrangement joins TRBV6-5 to TRBJ2-3; D gene uncertain. The germline CDR1 and CDR2 sequences are MNHEY and SVGAGI. This CDR3 is 12 amino acids long. The V and J ends lost 4 bases and 2 bases respectively, with 4 bases between them. The chain's CDR3 is CASSSLTDTQYF. The CDR3 DNA reads as TGTGCCAGCAGTTCCCTCACAGATACGCAGTATTTT.

In this sample, this clonotype turned up many times. The rearrangement uses TRBV20-1 and TRBJ2-7; 8 nucleotides agree with TRBD1. Trimming at V came to 3 bases and at J to 2 bases, leaving 0 bases not matched to a gene. This CDR3 is 12 amino acids long. The germline CDR1 and CDR2 sequences are DFQATT and SNEGSKA (reference sequence). Here the CDR3 DNA reads TGCAGTGCTAGGGACAGGGCCTACGAGCAGTACTTC. Translation: CSARDRAYEQYF.